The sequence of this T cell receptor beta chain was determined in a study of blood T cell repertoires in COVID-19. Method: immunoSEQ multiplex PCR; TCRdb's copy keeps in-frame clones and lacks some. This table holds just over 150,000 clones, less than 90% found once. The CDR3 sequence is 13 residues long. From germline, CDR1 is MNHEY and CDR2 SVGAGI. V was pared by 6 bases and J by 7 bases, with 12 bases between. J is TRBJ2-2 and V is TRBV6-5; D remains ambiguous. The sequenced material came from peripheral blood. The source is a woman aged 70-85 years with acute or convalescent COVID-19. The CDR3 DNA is TGTGCCAGCAGCGTAACACCAGGCGGGGAGCTGTTTTTT. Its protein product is CASSVTPGGELFF.